The clone carrying this TCR beta chain was counted between two and nine times. What it recognizes is unknown. Assay: immunoSEQ multiplex PCR; the TCRdb copy retains only in-frame clones and omits some. Here the sample spans roughly 5,000 clones, 55% to 70% being singletons. The sample is drawn from a study of T cell repertoires in ileal Crohn's disease. Across the study: At surgery, under 40% of patients smoked, with median disease duration roughly 7.7 years. General study results and limits: High-frequency clones were more common in sorted CD8 than CD4 cells.

As to time point: neoterminal ileum biopsy at postoperative endoscopy, about 6 months after surgery. Sequencing input: ileal tissue. The receptor was isolated from an adult with Crohn's disease.

The CDR3 loop reads CASSYEAGGLNTEAFF. The CDR3 bases are TGTGCCAGCAGTTACGAGGCAGGGGGCTTGAACACTGAAGCTTTCTTT. The chain links TRBV6-5 to TRBJ1-1, with 8 bases aligning to TRBD1. Germline-derived CDR1 and CDR2 are MNHEY and SVGAGI. The J segment lost 0 bases and the V segment lost 2 bases, leaving 5 bases of the junction unmatched. The CDR3 is made up of 16 amino acids.